These 20 T cell receptor beta chains were all obtained from the same sample, sequenced in a study of cytomegalovirus exposure and HLA in healthy donors. Using immunoSEQ multiplex PCR, the repertoire was profiled, and TCRdb retains in-frame clones only, with some absent. The sample has over 150,000 clones, about 88% seen once. Specimen: PBMCs. The receptor set was obtained from a man younger than 30 in good health and CMV-seropositive.

This clone was seen a single time. This sequence joins TRBV6-5 and TRBJ2-7; 9 positions agree with TRBD1. CDR3 length: 15 residues. Germline CDR1 reads MNHEY; CDR2 reads SVGAGI. The junction had 6 bases not matched to a gene; V was cut back by 4 bases and J by 2 bases. CDR3 residues: CASSSFGTGPYEQYF. CDR3 coding DNA: TGTGCCAGCAGTTCATTCGGGACAGGGCCCTACGAGCAGTACTTC.

The chain links TRBV9 to TRBJ1-1; 9 bases are a match to TRBD1. The CDR3 covers 15 residues. CDR1 and CDR2 (germline): SGDLS, YYNGEE. J was trimmed by 1 base and V by 4 bases; bases with no gene match: 5. CDR3 protein: CASSPGTGTNTEAFF. In nucleotides, the CDR3 is TGTGCCAGCAGCCCGGGGACAGGGACGAACACTGAAGCTTTCTTT. Combining the CDR3 with reference TRBV9 and TRBJ1-1 gives the whole variable domain DSGVTQTPKHLITATGQRVTLRCSPRSGDLSVYWYQQSLDQGLQFLIQYYNGEERAKGNILERFSAQQFPDLHSELNLSSLELGDSALYFCASSPGTGTNTEAFFGQGTRLTVV.

The CDR3 loop is CASSSSRDSGANVLTF. CDR3 sequence (DNA): TGTGCCAGCAGCTCCTCCCGGGACTCTGGGGCCAACGTCCTGACTTTC. The chain employs TRBV7-2 and TRBJ2-6, with D perhaps TRBD2 (5 bases). Per germline, CDR1 SGHTA and CDR2 FQGNSA. CDR3 length equals 16 residues. V was trimmed by 4 bases and J by 0 bases, leaving 10 bases between them.

The V and J genes are TRBV5-1 and TRBJ1-1; a possible D gene is TRBD1 (6 bases). This CDR3 region has 16 residues. V lost 0 bases and J 0 bases, leaving 12 bases between the germline ends. CDR1 SGHRS and CDR2 YFSETQ come from the germline V gene. CDR3 DNA: TGCGCCAGCAGCTTGGGCTCAACAGGGATGAACACTGAAGCTTTCTTT. It yields the protein CASSLGSTGMNTEAFF.

V usage is TRBV10-2 and J usage is TRBJ2-1; 9 positions match TRBD2. V lost 6 bases to trimming and J lost 5 bases; unmatched junction nucleotides: 8. Germline-derived CDR1 and CDR2 are WSHSY and SAAADI. CDR3 length: 15 amino acids. CDR3 loop: CASSLSGRGDNEQFF. The DNA for the CDR3 is TGCGCCAGCAGCCTTAGCGGGAGAGGTGACAATGAGCAGTTCTTC.

The chain couples TRBV7-3 to TRBJ2-7; D not resolved. V dropped 0 bases and J dropped 6 bases, with 9 bases sitting between them. Germline lookup yields CDR1 SGHTA and CDR2 FQGTGA. The CDR3 runs to 13 residues. The chain's CDR3 is CASSLTFRSEQYF. CDR3 nucleotide sequence: TGTGCCAGCAGCTTAACGTTTCGGAGCGAGCAGTACTTC.

The count of this clone is one. The chain joins TRBV7-7 to TRBJ2-5, with TRBD2 matching over 8 bases. Germline-derived CDR1 and CDR2 are SSHAT and FNYEAQ (reference sequence). Losses at the gene ends were 5 bases for V and 4 bases for J; bases not matched to a gene: 6. The CDR3 has 14 residues. DNA for the CDR3: TGTGCCAGCAGCGTAGAGCGGGGGCGAGAGACCCAGTACTTC. Amino acid sequence: CASSVERGRETQYF.

The chain uses TRBV7-9 and TRBJ1-1; TRBD1 might be the D (6 bases). Germline V gives CDR1 SEHNR, CDR2 FQNEAQ (reference sequence). The CDR3 length is 15 residues. With 4 bases removed from V and 6 bases from J, the gap between germline ends came to 18 bases. CDR3 loop: CASSYTGFVVSEAFF. The CDR3 DNA follows: TGTGCCAGCAGCTATACAGGGTTTGTTGTGTCTGAAGCTTTCTTT.

The rearrangement uses TRBV2 and TRBJ2-7; TRBD2 agrees at 7 bases. The germline gives CDR1 SNHLY, CDR2 FYNNEI. This CDR3 is built from 15 residues. Germline trimming cut 6 bases from V and 2 bases from J; bases unmatched to any gene: 10. The chain's CDR3 is CASRTGGTKTYEQYF. The CDR3 nucleotides read TGTGCCAGCAGGACCGGGGGGACCAAAACCTACGAGCAGTACTTC.

The rearrangement joins TRBV7-3 to TRBJ2-1, with 7 bases matching TRBD2. Per germline, CDR1 SGHTA and CDR2 FQGTGA. Trimming at V came to 3 bases and at J to 1 base, leaving 3 bases not matched to a gene. CDR3 size: 15 residues. The CDR3 sequence: CASSFGLVSYNEQFF. The CDR3, as DNA: TGTGCCAGCAGCTTTGGACTAGTGTCCTACAATGAGCAGTTCTTC.

The chain links TRBV7-2 to TRBJ1-2; D is possibly TRBD1 (6 bases). The germline V gene encodes CDR1 SGHTA and CDR2 FQGNSA. CDR3 length: 15 amino acids. Trimming pared 7 bases from V and 6 bases from J, leaving 21 bases between. The CDR3 region is CASTFFLQGIDGYTF. The CDR3, as DNA: TGTGCCAGCACCTTTTTTTTACAGGGAATTGATGGCTACACCTTC. Based on the CDR3 plus reference TRBV7-2 and TRBJ1-2, the full variable domain is GAGVSQSPSNKVTEKGKDVELRCDPISGHTALYWYRQSLGQGLEFLIYFQGNSAPDKSGLPSDRFSAERTGGSVSTLTIQRTQQEDSAVYLCASTFFLQGIDGYTFGSGTRLTVV.

This rearrangement joins TRBV13 to TRBJ2-1; TRBD1 matches at 10 bases. V lost 5 bases, J lost 7 bases, and 8 bases stayed unmatched. The CDR3 has 15 residues. Germline CDR1 PRHDT, CDR2 FYEKMQ (reference sequence). The DNA for the CDR3 is TGTGCCAGCAGCGCCAGCGGGACAGGGGAGAATGAGCAGTTCTTC. It encodes CASSASGTGENEQFF. Variable domain in full (rest from reference TRBV13 and TRBJ2-1): AAGVIQSPRHLIKEKRETATLKCYPIPRHDTVYWYQQGPGQDPQFLISFYEKMQSDKGSIPDRFSAQQFSDYHSELNMSSLELGDSALYFCASSASGTGENEQFFGPGTRLTVL.

Of note for this clone: Additional DNA sequences in this sample encode the identical CDR3. This rearrangement joins TRBV6-1 to TRBJ1-5; D perhaps matches TRBD1 (5 bases). V shed 3 bases and J shed 2 bases, with 11 bases lying between them. The CDR3 is 15 residues long. CDR1 MNHNS and CDR2 SASEGT come from the germline V gene. The CDR3 nucleotides are TGTGCCAGCAGTGAGGCAGGGTCCGGCAATCAGCCCCAGCATTTT. This codes for CASSEAGSGNQPQHF.

The chain employs TRBV10-2 and TRBJ2-6; no firm D call. Germline V gene lookup returns CDR1 WSHSY and CDR2 SAAADI. This CDR3 spans 18 amino acids. V lost 6 bases and J 0 bases, leaving 18 bases between the germline ends. For the CDR3, the DNA is TGCGCCAGCAGGTCCCTCAAAGATACACCCTCTGGGGCCAACGTCCTGACTTTC. Protein sequence: CASRSLKDTPSGANVLTF.

The rearrangement uses TRBV5-4 and TRBJ2-2, with unresolved D. V was clipped by 0 bases and J by 5 bases, with 14 bases between them. Per the germline V gene, CDR1 is SGHNT and CDR2 is YYREEE (reference sequence). The CDR3 sequence is 16 residues long. CDR3 bases: TGTGCCAGCAGCTTGGCTCCGGGTCTTGTTACCGGGGAGCTGTTTTTT. This sequence encodes CASSLAPGLVTGELFF.

The chain joins TRBV6-5 to TRBJ2-7; possibly TRBD2 for D (7 bases). The CDR3 sequence is 15 residues long. Germline V gene lookup returns CDR1 MNHEY and CDR2 SVGAGI. The V end lost 8 bases, the J end lost 0 bases, and 17 bases lay between the germline ends. CDR3: CASSEGGSRSYEQYF. The CDR3 bases are TGTGCCAGCTCCGAGGGGGGGTCCCGCTCCTACGAGCAGTACTTC.

This clone was seen a handful of times. The chain employs TRBV6-4 and TRBJ2-7; 10 nucleotides agree with TRBD2. Germline loops: CDR1 MRHNA, CDR2 SNTAGT. After removal of 0 bases from V and 1 base from J, the junction contained 0 bases not matched to a gene. CDR3 length equals 15 residues. CDR3 in DNA: TGTGCCAGCAGTGACTCGACTAGCGGGTCCTACGAGCAGTACTTC. This gives the protein CASSDSTSGSYEQYF.

V usage is TRBV5-1 and J usage is TRBJ2-2, with 9 nucleotides matching TRBD2. This CDR3 contains 15 residues. Germline V gene data show CDR1 as SGHRS and CDR2 as YFSETQ. V lost 5 bases, J lost 2 bases, and 4 bases stayed unmatched. CDR3 loop: CASRVTSGNTGELFF. CDR3 sequence (DNA): TGCGCCAGCAGGGTGACTAGCGGAAACACCGGGGAGCTGTTTTTT.

The gene calls are TRBV30 and TRBJ2-7, with D maybe TRBD1 (6 bases). The CDR3 length is 12 residues. V was clipped by 2 bases and J by 2 bases, with 7 bases between them. CDR1 is GTSNPN, CDR2 SVGIG, per germline (reference sequence). The CDR3 nucleotides read TGTGCCTGGAGTCGGGACACCTACGAGCAGTACTTC. Its translation: CAWSRDTYEQYF. Supplemented by reference TRBV30 and TRBJ2-7, the full variable domain reads SQTIHQWPATLVQPVGSPLSLECTVEGTSNPNLYWYRQAAGRGLQLLFYSVGIGQISSEVPQNLSASRPQDRQFILSSKKLLLSDSGFYLCAWSRDTYEQYFGPGTRLTVT.

The rearrangement links TRBV6-1 to TRBJ2-7; 10 bases match TRBD1. The germline gives CDR1 MNHNS, CDR2 SASEGT. With V trimmed by 6 bases and J by 4 bases, 6 bases remained unmatched. CDR3 length: 14 amino acids. Here the CDR3 reads CASSPGDRGYEQYF. CDR3 coding DNA: TGTGCCAGCAGCCCCGGGGACAGGGGTTACGAGCAGTACTTC.